This T cell receptor (beta chain) was captured in a study of blood T cell repertoires in COVID-19. Study-level background: The analysed material was cDNA or gDNA that came from T cells, B-cell-depleted T cells, or PBMCs.

TCRdb's table, derived via immunoSEQ multiplex PCR, lists solely in-frame clones and lacks some. The sample gives hundreds of thousands of clones, approximately 90% of which show up once; around 7.9% is in the top ten. Germline V CDR1 and CDR2: LGHDT, YNNKEL (reference sequence). There are 15 residues in the CDR3. Trimming removed 1 base from V and 5 bases from J, with 14 bases in between. Across about two dozen US areas, participants ranged in age from about 18 to 100 years. Two consecutive negative NP/OP PCR tests, clearance, or resolved symptoms defined Cohort 3 recovery. V and J are TRBV3-1 (or the pseudogene TRBV3-2) and TRBJ1-1, with D perhaps matching TRBD1 (5 bases). Input material: PBMCs or T cells enriched from blood (not recorded which). This clonotype was obtained from a woman aged 60-70 years who had recovered from COVID-19. The CDR3 loop is CASSQAGGKETEAFF. The CDR3 nucleotides are TGTGCCAGCAGCCAAGCCGGGGGTAAAGAAACTGAAGCTTTCTTT.